The 21 T cell receptor beta chains given below trace back to one sample, sequenced in a study of T-cell memory formation after mild COVID-19. One entry per CDR3 protein results from TCRdb running MiXCR on the 5' RACE reads. The sample has hundreds of thousands of distinct CDR3 sequences; less than 25% are singletons. Sequencing used PBMCs or a T cell subset sorted from them (not recorded which). These TCRs come from an adult woman who had mild COVID-19 (a few samples of this study predate the infection). Cell type and time point are not known.

V is TRBV20-1 and J is TRBJ2-1, with D maybe TRBD2 (6 bases). Trimming took off 6 bases at V and 9 bases at J, with 21 bases between the two ends. Germline V gene lookup returns CDR1 DFQATT and CDR2 SNEGSKA (reference sequence). The CDR3 runs to 14 residues. CDR3 bases: TGCAGTGCCGGTAGAGGGACTGGGCGGGTTGAGCAGTTCTTC. It codes for CSAGRGTGRVEQFF.

The J gene is TRBJ1-1, the V gene TRBV20-1; D gene ambiguous. Germline loops: CDR1 DFQATT, CDR2 SNEGSKA (reference sequence). The CDR3 is 13 amino acids. The germline V and J ends were trimmed by 3 bases and 0 bases, with 8 bases remaining between them. For the CDR3, the DNA is TGCAGTGCTAGTTCGGACGTGAACACTGAAGCTTTCTTT. This encodes CSASSDVNTEAFF.

In its sample, this clonotype was seen many times. The chain has TRBV5-1 and TRBJ2-7, with 9 bases identical to TRBD2. The CDR3 spans 16 residues. V shed 0 bases and J 2 bases; nucleotides not matched to a gene: 6. From germline, CDR1 is SGHRS and CDR2 YFSETQ. CDR3 sequence reads: CASSLDGGRAAYEQYF. The CDR3 DNA sequence: TGCGCCAGCAGCTTGGACGGCGGGAGGGCCGCCTACGAGCAGTACTTC.

This clonotype was detected a few times. The rearrangement joins TRBV7-8 to TRBJ2-2; D remains unclear. Germline CDR1 is SGHVS and CDR2 is FQNEAQ. CDR3 length equals 15 residues. Trimming took 0 bases from V and 1 from J, leaving 6 bases between them. As DNA, the CDR3 is TGTGCCAGCAGCTTAGCGCCTCTGAACACCGGGGAGCTGTTTTTT. It encodes CASSLAPLNTGELFF.

This clonotype was recorded only once. V gene TRBV15 combines with J gene TRBJ2-5, with TRBD2 identical over 13 bases. The CDR3 spans 19 residues. CDR1 LNHNV and CDR2 YYDKDF come from the germline V gene (reference sequence). The trim removed 1 base at V and 5 bases at J, leaving 13 bases unmatched. The CDR3 nucleotides are TGTGCCACCAGCAGAGGAGGCACTTCTACTAGCGGGGGGGCGGAGACCCAGTACTTC. This codes for CATSRGGTSTSGGAETQYF.

This clonotype was picked up many times. The chain uses TRBV27 and TRBJ2-3; D unresolved. Germline V lookup: CDR1 MNHEY, CDR2 SMNVEV (reference sequence). The V end lost 5 bases, the J end lost 5 bases, and 11 bases lay between the germline ends. The CDR3 has 13 residues. The CDR3 region has the DNA TGTGCCAGCAGTCTGGCCCGGTTAGATACGCAGTATTTT. It specifies CASSLARLDTQYF.

V gene TRBV19 combines with J gene TRBJ1-1; D uncertain. The CDR3 extends over 14 amino acids. V lost 1 base and J lost 1, with 7 bases in between. The germline V gene encodes CDR1 LNHDA and CDR2 SQIVND (reference sequence). For the CDR3, the DNA is TGTGCCAGTAGTATAGTGGTAGGGAACACTGAAGCTTTCTTT. It codes for CASSIVVGNTEAFF.

The V gene is TRBV7-2, the J gene TRBJ1-1; 7 positions match TRBD1. V was clipped by 5 bases and J by 0 bases; unmatched bases: 12. Germline CDR1 reads SGHTA; CDR2 reads FQGNSA. The CDR3 spans 17 residues. CDR3 region: CASSRSGTVNMNTEAFF. CDR3 in DNA: TGTGCCAGCAGCCGTTCCGGGACAGTAAACATGAACACTGAAGCTTTCTTT. Using reference TRBV7-2 and TRBJ1-1 for the parts outside the CDR3, the full variable domain is GAGVSQSPSNKVTEKGKDVELRCDPISGHTALYWYRQSLGQGLEFLIYFQGNSAPDKSGLPSDRFSAERTGGSVSTLTIQRTQQEDSAVYLCASSRSGTVNMNTEAFFGQGTRLTVV.

J is TRBJ2-7 and V is TRBV4-3; 12 bases align to TRBD1. The germline V gene has CDR1 LGHNA and CDR2 YSLEER. CDR3 length equals 16 residues. The ends lost 3 bases at V and 7 bases at J; junction bases unmatched: 10. Here the CDR3 reads CASSHYPGTGGWEQYF. CDR3 DNA: TGCGCCAGCAGCCATTACCCCGGGACAGGGGGCTGGGAGCAGTACTTC.

Only a few counts were recorded for this clonotype. The J gene is TRBJ2-7, the V gene TRBV7-9; 8 bases line up with TRBD2. The CDR3 loop spans 12 amino acids. V shed 5 bases, J shed 6 bases, and the junction held 3 bases outside the gene matches. Germline-derived CDR1 and CDR2 are SEHNR and FQNEAQ (reference sequence). Here the CDR3 DNA reads TGTGCCAGCAGCCCCGGGACTAGCGAGCAGTACTTC. It encodes CASSPGTSEQYF.

This clonotype was seen a few times. This sequence joins TRBV20-1 and TRBJ1-2; weak D call: TRBD1 (5 bases). The length of the CDR3 is 14 residues. Germline CDR1 is DFQATT and CDR2 is SNEGSKA (reference sequence). V lost 0 bases and J 2 bases, leaving 10 bases between the germline ends. Here the CDR3 DNA reads TGCAGTGCTAGAGATCGACAGAAGAACTATGGCTACACCTTC. Protein: CSARDRQKNYGYTF.

This clonotype occurred a few times. The V gene is TRBV2, the J gene TRBJ2-2; 8 bases are shared with TRBD2. Germline V CDR1 and CDR2: SNHLY, FYNNEI. The CDR3 has 16 amino acids. After removal of 5 bases from V and 6 bases from J, the junction contained 11 bases not matched to a gene. The CDR3 loop reads CASSLSGTRISGELFF. The CDR3 coding sequence is TGTGCCAGCAGTCTCTCGGGGACTAGGATCTCCGGGGAGCTGTTTTTT.

The chain joins TRBV5-1 to TRBJ1-2, with D possibly TRBD1 on 6 matching bases. Germline lookup yields CDR1 SGHRS and CDR2 YFSETQ. This CDR3 is built from 13 residues. Trimming removed 5 bases from V and 8 bases from J, with 16 bases in between. CDR3 coding DNA: TGCGCCAGCAGAAAGGGGGAGATCGGGGGCTACACCTTC. Amino acid sequence: CASRKGEIGGYTF.

In its sample, this clonotype was seen a few times. The rearrangement uses TRBV7-9 and TRBJ2-1; no clear D. Germline CDR1 reads SEHNR; CDR2 reads FQNEAQ (reference sequence). V shed 2 bases and J shed 0 bases, with 11 bases lying between them. The CDR3 spans 16 residues. The CDR3 is CASSLIGRSSYNEQFF. The CDR3 nucleotides are TGTGCCAGCAGCTTAATCGGTAGAAGCTCCTACAATGAGCAGTTCTTC.

Many counts were recorded for this clonotype. This chain uses TRBV29-1 with TRBJ2-7; D is possibly TRBD1 or TRBD2 (5 bases each). The germline gives CDR1 SQVTM, CDR2 ANQGSEA. Between the trimmed V and J ends, which lost 7 bases and 2 bases, there was a span of 12 bases. This CDR3 is 12 amino acids long. This CDR3 reads CSGGPFTYEQYF. The CDR3 bases are TGCAGCGGGGGACCGTTTACCTACGAGCAGTACTTC.

This clonotype was seen repeatedly, ten times or more. The chain employs TRBV5-1 and TRBJ2-5; the D is unclear. V was shortened by 5 bases and J by 2 bases, with 7 bases between the two germline ends. From germline, CDR1 is SGHRS and CDR2 YFSETQ. The CDR3 spans 12 residues. The DNA for the CDR3 is TGCGCCAGCAGTTATGCTCAAGAGACCCAGTACTTC. This encodes CASSYAQETQYF.

The V and J genes are TRBV7-9 and TRBJ2-2; the D is unclear. Per the germline V gene, CDR1 is SEHNR and CDR2 is FQNEAQ (reference sequence). The CDR3 is 13 amino acids. The ends were cut back, 5 bases at V and 6 bases at J, with 10 bases in the middle. The CDR3 sequence is CASSPVPPGELFF. In DNA form, the CDR3 reads TGTGCCAGCAGCCCCGTACCCCCCGGGGAGCTGTTTTTT.

This clonotype was seen at least ten times. The chain has TRBV5-6 and TRBJ1-1; the match to TRBD1 covers 9 bases. The CDR3 contains 16 residues. V was clipped by 4 bases and J by 3 bases; unmatched bases: 10. The germline CDR1 and CDR2 sequences are SGHDT and YYEEEE. In DNA, the CDR3 is TGTGCCAGCAGCCCGGACAGGGGATATGGATACACTGAAGCTTTCTTT. It is translated as CASSPDRGYGYTEAFF. Looking up the rest from reference TRBV5-6 and TRBJ1-1 gives the full variable domain: DAGVTQSPTHLIKTRGQQVTLRCSPKSGHDTVSWYQQALGQGPQFIFQYYEEEERQRGNFPDRFSGHQFPNYSSELNVNALLLGDSALYLCASSPDRGYGYTEAFFGQGTRLTVV.

This clonotype has only a few counts. This chain connects TRBV20-1 to TRBJ2-7, with a weak D call TRBD1 (6 bases). The CDR3 totals 14 residues. Germline loops: CDR1 DFQATT, CDR2 SNEGSKA (reference sequence). V shed 2 bases and J shed 5 bases, with 16 bases lying between them. The CDR3 here is CSARRLQGVNEQYF. CDR3 DNA: TGCAGTGCTAGACGATTACAGGGTGTCAACGAGCAGTACTTC.

This clonotype was recorded a few times. The chain joins TRBV6-2 or TRBV6-3 to TRBJ2-5, with D perhaps matching TRBD1 (5 bases). The CDR3 extends over 16 amino acids. Trimming took 2 bases from V and 5 from J, leaving 18 bases between them. Germline V gene lookup returns CDR1 MNHEY and CDR2 SVGEGT. CDR3 amino acids: CASSYPRTLPGETQYF. In DNA form, the CDR3 reads TGTGCCAGCAGTTACCCCAGGACCCTCCCAGGGGAGACCCAGTACTTC.

This clonotype was detected a few times. The chain is built from TRBV9 and TRBJ2-2; D gene unclear. V was pared by 1 base and J by 7 bases, with 8 bases between. The CDR3 totals 13 residues. Germline CDR1 reads SGDLS; CDR2 reads YYNGEE. This CDR3 is CASSVLLHGELFF. The CDR3 nucleotides are TGTGCCAGCAGCGTATTACTGCACGGGGAGCTGTTTTTT. Based on the CDR3 plus reference TRBV9 and TRBJ2-2, the full variable domain is DSGVTQTPKHLITATGQRVTLRCSPRSGDLSVYWYQQSLDQGLQFLIQYYNGEERAKGNILERFSAQQFPDLHSELNLSSLELGDSALYFCASSVLLHGELFFGEGSRLTVL.